Presented here are 6 T cell receptor beta chains from one specimen sequenced in a study of T cells in Graves' hyperthyroidism and ophthalmopathy. TCR beta CDR3 region amplification was performed from RNA transcripts. Researchers ran a first-round RT-PCR on the TCR CDR3 using the HTBI primer set. TCRdb re-analysed the multiplex PCR reads in MiXCR, keeping a single row per CDR3 protein. This sample has more than 300,000 distinct CDR3 sequences, with about 18% found just once. Sequenced sample: blood. The receptors stem from a woman aged 30 to 39 with Graves' hyperthyroidism that later progressed to Graves' ophthalmopathy.

On this clonotype: Being one base from a much bigger clone, this may be a read error. The chain is built from TRBV27 and TRBJ2-7, with D perhaps matching TRBD2 (7 bases). The DNA end is more similar to TRBJ2-1, so the J call may be wrong. Germline lookup yields CDR1 MNHEY and CDR2 SMNVEV (reference sequence). This CDR3 is built from 15 residues. In DNA, the CDR3 is TGTGCCAGCTCCATGGGCCTAGGGGGGGCCTACGAGCAGTTCTTC. This translates into CASSMGLGGAYEQFF.

This clonotype has at least ten counts. The rearrangement uses TRBV5-1 and TRBJ2-1, with 10 bases fitting TRBD2. The CDR3 loop spans 15 amino acids. J was trimmed by 0 bases and V by 3 bases; bases with no gene match: 0. In germline, CDR1 is SGHRS, CDR2 YFSETQ. For the CDR3, the DNA is TGCGCCAGCAGCTCTAGCGGGAGCTCCTACAATGAGCAGTTCTTC. Encoded protein: CASSSSGSSYNEQFF.

This clonotype turned up a few times. The V and J genes are TRBV20-1 and TRBJ1-4; 9 bases agree with TRBD1. This CDR3 is built from 14 residues. V gave up 3 bases and J gave up 8 bases; unmatched junction bases: 7. Germline CDR1 DFQATT, CDR2 SNEGSKA (reference sequence). This CDR3 reads CSASEGTGHEKLFF. As DNA, the CDR3 is TGCAGTGCTAGCGAGGGGACAGGGCACGAAAAACTGTTTTTT.

This clonotype came up a few times. The V gene is TRBV7-9, the J gene TRBJ2-5, with D uncertain. CDR1 and CDR2 from the germline V gene are SEHNR and FQNEAQ (reference sequence). CDR3 length equals 14 residues. V lost 5 bases to trimming and J lost 9 bases, with 19 bases between them. The CDR3 nucleotides are TGTGCCAGCAGCCCAGCCTCGCCCCTGACGGCCCAGTACTTC. Its protein is CASSPASPLTAQYF.

V gene TRBV3-1 combines with J gene TRBJ2-5; TRBD2 agrees at 12 bases. In germline, CDR1 is LGHDT, CDR2 YNNKEL (reference sequence). Trimming at V came to 4 bases and at J to 4 bases, leaving 1 base not matched to a gene. This CDR3 is built from 14 residues. The CDR3 protein is CASSRGLAGETQYF. The CDR3 coding sequence is TGTGCCAGCAGCCGGGGACTAGCGGGAGAGACCCAGTACTTC.

This clonotype was detected many times. The chain recombines TRBV5-8 with TRBJ2-5; tentative D call: TRBD1 (5 bases). Germline CDR1 reads SGHTS; CDR2 reads YDEGEE. CDR3 size: 15 residues. Trimming left V 4 bases short and J 5 bases short, with 18 bases between. CDR3 DNA: TGTGCCAGCAGCCCTGGGGCCAGGAGTCGGGAGACCCAGTACTTC. This codes for CASSPGARSRETQYF.